This is a list of T cell receptor beta chains from one sample in a study of cytomegalovirus exposure and HLA in healthy donors. Here immunoSEQ multiplex PCR was the method, and the copy in TCRdb shows in-frame clones only, minus some. The table lists about 120,000 clones, approximately 80% of them singletons. Sequencing used PBMCs. These receptors all come from a female donor in good health and CMV-seropositive. CDR3s include the opening cysteine and the closing phenylalanine or tryptophan. The order of the fields is CDR3 protein, D gene, V gene, J gene. The D gene is left open where the match is weak.

CDR3aa: CAWSKGSIVSNQPQHF; d_gene: -; v_gene: TRBV30; j_gene: TRBJ1-5
CDR3aa: CASSSGGTGSYEQYF; d_gene: -; v_gene: TRBV5-1; j_gene: TRBJ2-7
CDR3aa: CASSLSRQVEDQPQHF; d_gene: -; v_gene: TRBV4-1; j_gene: TRBJ1-5
CDR3aa: CASSPQGQVTDTQYF; d_gene: TRBD1; v_gene: TRBV18; j_gene: TRBJ2-3
CDR3aa: CASSLQGGTEAFF; d_gene: TRBD1; v_gene: TRBV7-3; j_gene: TRBJ1-1
CDR3aa: CASSNGDQPQHF; d_gene: -; v_gene: TRBV7-9; j_gene: TRBJ1-5
CDR3aa: CASSILEARVDTGELFF; d_gene: -; v_gene: TRBV19; j_gene: TRBJ2-2
CDR3aa: CASSADSGAGGADTQYF; d_gene: TRBD2; v_gene: TRBV25-1; j_gene: TRBJ2-3
CDR3aa: CASSEARGYGYTF; d_gene: -; v_gene: TRBV6-1; j_gene: TRBJ1-2
CDR3aa: CASSSPGQGYGYTF; d_gene: TRBD1; v_gene: TRBV5-4; j_gene: TRBJ1-2
CDR3aa: CASSVEESSYNEQFF; d_gene: -; v_gene: TRBV9; j_gene: TRBJ2-1
CDR3aa: CASSLDRAYEQYF; d_gene: TRBD1; v_gene: TRBV13; j_gene: TRBJ2-7
CDR3aa: CAWSSGAYTEAFF; d_gene: -; v_gene: TRBV30; j_gene: TRBJ1-1
CDR3aa: CASSPQAGTTNEKLFF; d_gene: -; v_gene: TRBV19; j_gene: TRBJ1-4
CDR3aa: CASSLVGVEKLFF; d_gene: -; v_gene: TRBV7-9; j_gene: TRBJ1-4
CDR3aa: CASSLSPGAGGQEQYF; d_gene: TRBD2; v_gene: TRBV27; j_gene: TRBJ2-7
CDR3aa: CASLLRQGGTGELFF; d_gene: TRBD1; v_gene: TRBV6-1; j_gene: TRBJ2-2
CDR3aa: CASIEGQGNQPQHF; d_gene: TRBD1; v_gene: TRBV28; j_gene: TRBJ1-5
CDR3aa: CASSAGGAVLETQYF; d_gene: -; v_gene: TRBV9; j_gene: TRBJ2-5
CDR3aa: CASSLGLAGAGHEQYF; d_gene: TRBD2; v_gene: TRBV11-2; j_gene: -
CDR3aa: CASSSTGVSGEQYF; d_gene: -; v_gene: TRBV7-9; j_gene: TRBJ2-7
CDR3aa: CASGTSNSPLHF; d_gene: -; v_gene: TRBV30; j_gene: TRBJ1-6
CDR3aa: CASSRVQDSISPLHF; d_gene: -; v_gene: TRBV4-3; j_gene: TRBJ1-6
CDR3aa: CASSLASRRGYTF; d_gene: -; v_gene: TRBV7-2; j_gene: TRBJ1-2
CDR3aa: CASSPPRGLRISGELFF; d_gene: TRBD1; v_gene: TRBV13; j_gene: TRBJ2-2
CDR3aa: CASSPDGGFSGYTF; d_gene: -; v_gene: TRBV4-3; j_gene: TRBJ1-2
CDR3aa: CASSQDRRGSNEKLFF; d_gene: -; v_gene: TRBV4-2; j_gene: TRBJ1-4
CDR3aa: CAWSAGTGAYEQYF; d_gene: TRBD1; v_gene: TRBV30; j_gene: TRBJ2-7
CDR3aa: CASSLTRGYNYGYTF; d_gene: -; v_gene: TRBV27; j_gene: TRBJ1-2
CDR3aa: CAISEPTRGEWSNGYTF; d_gene: -; v_gene: TRBV10-3; j_gene: TRBJ1-2
CDR3aa: CASSEYGYTF; d_gene: -; v_gene: TRBV7-9; j_gene: TRBJ1-2
CDR3aa: CASSSQYSLAGGADTQYF; d_gene: TRBD2; v_gene: TRBV5-1; j_gene: TRBJ2-3
CDR3aa: CASSLAGLSEQYF; d_gene: TRBD2; v_gene: TRBV28; j_gene: TRBJ2-7
CDR3aa: CASSSHEAGVGTQYF; d_gene: TRBD2; v_gene: TRBV5-8; j_gene: TRBJ2-3
CDR3aa: CASSLGTGGGTEAFF; d_gene: TRBD1; v_gene: TRBV28; j_gene: TRBJ1-1
CDR3aa: CASSPDSRDQPQHF; d_gene: -; v_gene: TRBV5-1; j_gene: TRBJ1-5
CDR3aa: CASSYSGGGHTDTQYF; d_gene: -; v_gene: TRBV6-5; j_gene: TRBJ2-3
CDR3aa: CAWSEASNQPQHF; d_gene: -; v_gene: TRBV30; j_gene: TRBJ1-5
CDR3aa: CASSFSSSYNSPLHF; d_gene: -; v_gene: TRBV13; j_gene: TRBJ1-6
CDR3aa: CASSEGQGQETQYF; d_gene: -; v_gene: TRBV6-1; j_gene: TRBJ2-5
CDR3aa: CASSQSTGHTEAFF; d_gene: TRBD1; v_gene: TRBV7-9; j_gene: TRBJ1-1